This T cell receptor beta chain was sequenced for a study of neoadjuvant anti-PD-1 for oral cavity cancer. Time point meaning: after neoadjuvant nivolumab, at surgical resection. TCRdb's table, derived via immunoSEQ multiplex PCR, lists solely in-frame clones and lacks some. Among some 61,000 clones, around 84% were seen once, and the ten largest hold more than 3%. Turning to this clone: Its specificity is not known.

Study-wide findings and caveats: Pretreatment Treg/Th17 ratio correlated inversely with post-treatment tumor clonality.

Germline CDR1 is SGHRS and CDR2 is YFSETQ. The junction had 2 bases not matched to a gene; V was cut back by 3 bases and J by 7 bases. This CDR3 contains 13 residues. This TCR derives from a person aged 35-79 years with oral cavity squamous cell carcinoma. The V and J genes are TRBV5-1 and TRBJ2-1; 9 nucleotides agree with TRBD1. The sequences come from PBMCs, collected after nivolumab (anti-PD-1) treatment. This CDR3 reads CASSWGQGNEQFF. Written as DNA, the CDR3 is TGCGCCAGCAGCTGGGGACAGGGAAATGAGCAGTTCTTC. Variable domain in full (rest from reference TRBV5-1 and TRBJ2-1): KAGVTQTPRYLIKTRGQQVTLSCSPISGHRSVSWYQQTPGQGLQFLFEYFSETQRNKGNFPGRFSGRQFSNSRSEMNVSTLELGDSALYLCASSWGQGNEQFFGPGTRLTVL.